These T cell receptor beta chains were read from a single sample in a study of beta chain features in type 1 diabetes. TCRdb keeps only in-frame clones here, not all; method: immunoSEQ multiplex PCR. The sample carries about 470,000 clones, approximately 30% recorded once. The sample comprised naive CD4+ T cells from blood. All receptors come from a man aged 18 to 29 in good health. The CDR3 runs from the conserved cysteine through the conserved F or W. The D gene is left open where the match is weak. Clone size is given for some rows only: seen once, a few or many times, or a class if the clone is expanded.

D: -; J: TRBJ2-1; size: -; V: TRBV6-6; DNA: TGTGCCAGCAGTTCCCCTAGAGTCTCCTACAATGAGCAGTTCTTC; CDR3: CASSSPRVSYNEQFF
D: TRBD2; J: TRBJ2-3; size: -; V: TRBV18; DNA: TGTGCCAGCTCACCAGCAGCGGGACGCACAGATACGCAGTATTTT; CDR3: CASSPAAGRTDTQYF
D: -; J: TRBJ2-3; size: once; V: TRBV18; DNA: TGTGCCAGCTCACCACGAGAGAGACAGGCAGATACGCAGTATTTT; CDR3: CASSPRERQADTQYF
D: TRBD1; J: TRBJ1-1; size: -; V: TRBV29-1; DNA: TGCAGCGGACAGGGAGGGGACACTGAAGCTTTCTTT; CDR3: CSGQGGDTEAFF
D: -; J: TRBJ1-3; size: -; V: TRBV30; DNA: TGTGCCTGGAGGCCAGGTGGGGCTGGAAACACCATATATTTT; CDR3: CAWRPGGAGNTIYF
D: -; J: TRBJ1-4; size: -; V: TRBV18; DNA: TGTGCCAGCTCACCACCGATTGGGGATTCAGAAAAACTGTTTTTT; CDR3: CASSPPIGDSEKLFF
D: TRBD2; J: TRBJ2-1; size: -; V: TRBV5-6; DNA: TGTGCCAGCAGCTTGGTGGGCGGGAGCTATGGGCAGTTCTTC; CDR3: CASSLVGGSYGQFF
D: -; J: TRBJ2-3; size: few; V: TRBV15; DNA: TGTGCCACCAGCTTGACAGATACGCAGTATTTT; CDR3: CATSLTDTQYF
D: TRBD1; J: TRBJ2-3; size: -; V: TRBV5-1; DNA: TGCGCCAGCAGTATAGGACAGGGAGCAGATACGCAGTATTTT; CDR3: CASSIGQGADTQYF
D: TRBD1; J: TRBJ2-2; size: -; V: TRBV27; DNA: TGTGCCAGCAGTCTCGACAGGGGACAGAACACCGGGGAGCTGTTTTTT; CDR3: CASSLDRGQNTGELFF
D: -; J: TRBJ2-7; size: -; V: TRBV19; DNA: TGTGCCAGTAGTATAAGACAGGACTCCCCCTACGAGCAGTACTTC; CDR3: CASSIRQDSPYEQYF
D: -; J: TRBJ2-5; size: few; V: TRBV30; DNA: TGTGCCTGGAGTGTACTAGGACAGTTAGAAGAGACCCAGTACTTC; CDR3: CAWSVLGQLEETQYF
D: -; J: TRBJ2-7; size: few; V: TRBV30; DNA: TGTGCCGCAACCGCAGCGGCTTCCTACGAGCAGTACTTC; CDR3: CAATAAASYEQYF
D: -; J: TRBJ2-5; size: few; V: TRBV29-1; DNA: TGCAGCGGGACGCAGCAGGGCTACCAAGAGACCCAGTACTTC; CDR3: CSGTQQGYQETQYF
D: -; J: TRBJ2-3; size: -; V: TRBV7-9; DNA: TGTGCCAGCAGCTTAGAAGGCGACGCGCAGTATTTT; CDR3: CASSLEGDAQYF
D: -; J: TRBJ1-4; size: -; V: TRBV30; DNA: TGTGCCTGGAGTGTCGGTGGGAGGAATGAAAAACTGTTTTTT; CDR3: CAWSVGGRNEKLFF
D: -; J: TRBJ1-1; size: -; V: TRBV7-9; DNA: TGTGCCAGCAGCTTAAGGAGTGGCTACGAAGCTTTCTTT; CDR3: CASSLRSGYEAFF
D: TRBD1; J: TRBJ1-2; size: -; V: TRBV29-1; DNA: TGCAGCGTGATGCTTGGACAGGGTCCTTATGGCTACACCTTC; CDR3: CSVMLGQGPYGYTF
D: -; J: TRBJ2-3; size: -; V: TRBV5-1; DNA: TGCGCCAGCAGCTTGGGGATCGTAACGGATACGCAGTATTTT; CDR3: CASSLGIVTDTQYF
D: TRBD2; J: TRBJ2-7; size: few; V: TRBV29-1; DNA: TGCAGCGTCGGCAAAGGGGCGGGAGACTACGAGCAGTACTTC; CDR3: CSVGKGAGDYEQYF
D: -; J: TRBJ2-7; size: -; V: TRBV7-2; DNA: TGTGCCAGCAGCGATCTCTACGAGCAGTACTTC; CDR3: CASSDLYEQYF
D: -; J: TRBJ1-4; size: few; V: TRBV4-1; DNA: TGCGCCAGCAGCCAAGTCCGGGACAAAAAACTGTTTTTT; CDR3: CASSQVRDKKLFF
D: -; J: TRBJ2-5; size: few; V: TRBV29-1; DNA: TGCAGCGTCTCCCCGGGGCGAGAGACCCAGTACTTC; CDR3: CSVSPGRETQYF
D: -; J: TRBJ2-1; size: few; V: TRBV25-1; DNA: TGTGCCAGCAGTCCGTGGTCGCGGGAGCAGTTCTTC; CDR3: CASSPWSREQFF
D: TRBD2; J: TRBJ2-7; size: few; V: TRBV5-1; DNA: TGCGCCAGCAGCTTTACTAGCGGTCGCTACGAGCAGTACTTC; CDR3: CASSFTSGRYEQYF
D: -; J: TRBJ2-3; size: -; V: TRBV7-9; DNA: TGTGCCAGCAGACCACTCGGGACCACGCAGTATTTT; CDR3: CASRPLGTTQYF
D: -; J: TRBJ1-2; size: few; V: TRBV23-1; DNA: TGCGCCAGCAGTCTAAACAGGGCCCAGCCCAATGGCTACACCTTC; CDR3: CASSLNRAQPNGYTF
D: TRBD2; J: TRBJ2-7; size: -; V: TRBV9; DNA: TGTGCCAGCAGCCGGGACGGGACTAGCTCCTACGAGCAGTACTTC; CDR3: CASSRDGTSSYEQYF
D: TRBD1; J: TRBJ2-5; size: -; V: TRBV5-8; DNA: TGTGCCAGCAGCTTGTTCGGTGAGACAGGGGGCGAAGAGACCCAGTACTTC; CDR3: CASSLFGETGGEETQYF
D: TRBD1; J: TRBJ2-7; size: few; V: TRBV5-1; DNA: TGCGCCAGTACCCGGGGGACAGGGGGCGGCGAGCAGTACTTC; CDR3: CASTRGTGGGEQYF
D: TRBD1; J: TRBJ2-4; size: few; V: TRBV28; DNA: TGTGCCAGCACCGGGACAGGGAGAGACATTCAGTACTTC; CDR3: CASTGTGRDIQYF
D: TRBD1; J: TRBJ1-2; size: -; V: TRBV2; DNA: TGTGCCAGCCAACAGGGGACCTATGGCTACACCTTC; CDR3: CASQQGTYGYTF